This T cell receptor (beta chain) was sequenced during a study of T cell responses to AZD1222 COVID-19 vaccine (dated by TCRdb to the early 2020s). Background on the whole study: A total of roughly 240 trial participants underwent TCR sequencing, of whom some 210 received two doses of AZD1222 and 26 received two doses of the MenACWY control vaccine. Enrollment into the trials was organized by age into subgroups of 18-55, 56-69 and 70-plus years, and those subgroups contained approximately 160, 26 and 62 TCR-sequenced participants, respectively.

The CDR3 regions of human TCRbeta chains were subjected to immunosequencing. On the study's bioinformatics: Repertoire TCRs were checked for matches against a reference library of SARS-CoV-2-specific TCRs that had been generated using the MIRA antigen-specificity platform. Breadth meant the fraction of unique TCRs that were SARS-CoV-2-associated, whereas depth meant the fraction of total T cells that were SARS-CoV-2-associated. Using the MIRA data, each spike-specific TCR was mapped to the spike region that the TCR reacts to and placed in a CD4 or CD8 class. Log10-transformed breadth and depth values were compared by one-way ANOVA with Sidak's multiple comparisons tests. This is the immuneACCESS table as TCRdb keeps it, with only in-frame sequences that have V and J called. A part of the clones is gone; compared with another copy, unresolved V genes explain less than half, and the rest is unexplained. For V, J and clone size, that table is used; D and trimming come from the DNA. Present in this sample are 150,000 to 250,000 clones, 90% to 95% of which were seen just once. The ten largest clones add up to under 4% of the sample.

As concerns this clone: Its specific antigen is unknown. It has no much larger one-base neighbor in the sample; base qualities were not kept.

Overall study outcomes, separate from this receptor: Because no day 14 peak-response samples were available, repertoires were characterized only after the peak T cell response. A significant rise in spike-specific TCR breadth and depth was observed after two AZD1222 doses relative to day 0 and relative to MenACWY recipients. In the small 56-69-year group, the increase in depth fell short of significance, most likely because of low power. Conclusions about previously exposed vaccinees were limited because only six AZD1222 recipients were SARS-CoV-2 seropositive at baseline. Reportedly, almost half of the unique spike-specific TCRs recognized epitopes lying outside the regions that are mutated in the B.1.351 and B.1.1.7 variants. Participants were mostly white British and included more females than males, and it was suggested by the authors that clonal diversity may have been underestimated. Vaccine-associated CD4 TCRs spanned the whole spike protein, with dominant responses in regions 160-218 and 743-854.

Read against the paper, the sample's time point label means: about 28 days (+/-7) after the second vaccine dose. Because spike-specific TCR depth and breadth did not differ between the two schedules, AZD1222 recipients who got a second dose at roughly 4 weeks were pooled with those who got a second dose at roughly 12 weeks. Samples from vaccinated people were obtained from the UK trials COV001 and COV002, which included a single-blind randomized controlled phase 2/3 trial of AZD1222 (ChAdOx1 nCoV-19) in healthy adults. For TCRbeta chain sequencing, PBMC samples were collected from trial participants at day 0 and at day 28 after the second dose. The CDR3 contains 15 residues, cysteine and phenylalanine counted. The CDR3 DNA has 45 bases and is translated from base 1. Relative to germline, V is 2 bases shorter and J is 3 bases shorter, with 13 bases between their ends. Sequences SGHTA (CDR1) and FQGNSA (CDR2) are obtained from the germline V gene.

This TCR derives from an adult who received the AZD1222 COVID-19 vaccine. This sequence uses TRBV7-2 and TRBJ1-2; no D gene call is confident. The sequenced sample was peripheral blood, obtained 28 days after the second AZD1222 dose. The DNA sequence reads TGTGCCAGCAGCTTACAAGGCGGATCGGACTATGGCTACACCTTC. This encodes CASSLQGGSDYGYTF.